A single sample is the source of the 10 T cell receptor beta chains below, sequenced in a study of T cell responses to AZD1222 COVID-19 vaccine. Clones were read by immunoSEQ multiplex PCR, and TCRdb kept only the in-frame ones, dropping some. Of 50,000 to 65,000 clones in the sample, 80% to 90% are singletons; the top ten hold approximately 4.9%. The sequencing used peripheral blood, collected on day 0 of AZD1222 vaccination. Every receptor here comes from an adult in good health.

This chain connects TRBV7-9 to TRBJ1-4; D is undetermined. V was cut by 2 bases and J by 3 bases, with 10 bases left in between. The CDR3 has 15 amino acids. Per the germline V gene, CDR1 is SEHNR and CDR2 is FQNEAQ (reference sequence). The CDR3 region is CASSLNPTANEKLFF. The CDR3 DNA reads as TGTGCCAGCAGCTTAAACCCAACGGCTAATGAAAAACTGTTTTTT.

This sequence joins TRBV30 and TRBJ1-2; D unresolved. The CDR3 has 13 amino acids. V was cut by 2 bases and J by 4 bases, with 11 bases left in between. Per germline, CDR1 GTSNPN and CDR2 SVGIG (reference sequence). CDR3 DNA sequence: TGTGCCTGGAGTCTTTCCTTGGGCTATGGCTACACCTTC. Its translation: CAWSLSLGYGYTF.

The chain couples TRBV3-1 (or the pseudogene TRBV3-2) to TRBJ2-7; D uncertain. The CDR3 runs to 11 residues. V was cut by 4 bases and J by 4 bases, with 5 bases left in between. Per germline, CDR1 LGHDT and CDR2 YNNKEL (reference sequence). Here the CDR3 reads CASSLKYEQYF. The CDR3 DNA reads as TGTGCCAGCAGCCTCAAGTACGAGCAGTACTTC.

The chain combines TRBV6-5 with TRBJ2-7; TRBD1 aligns across 7 bases. The CDR3 length is 14 residues. Germline lookup yields CDR1 MNHEY and CDR2 SVGAGI. Unmatched junction bases numbered 4, after V lost 5 bases and J lost 0 bases. CDR3 in DNA: TGTGCCAGCAGTCCGGGACAGCGCTCCTACGAGCAGTACTTC. Its translation: CASSPGQRSYEQYF.

The CDR3 DNA reads as TGCGCCAGCAGCCCCGGGACTAGCGGGGGCAACCAAGAGACCCAGTACTTC. Its protein product is CASSPGTSGGNQETQYF. V is TRBV5-1 and J is TRBJ2-5, with 14 bases that match TRBD2. J gave up 0 bases and V 4 bases, and 5 bases lay outside the gene matches. The length of the CDR3 is 17 residues. The germline CDR1 and CDR2 sequences are SGHRS and YFSETQ.

This rearrangement joins TRBV9 to TRBJ2-3, with TRBD1 as a possible D gene (5 bases). V was clipped by 3 bases and J by 6 bases, with 11 bases between them. Per germline, CDR1 SGDLS and CDR2 YYNGEE. The CDR3 contains 13 residues. CDR3 sequence: CASSAAGHDTQYF. CDR3 DNA sequence: TGTGCCAGCAGCGCGGCAGGGCACGATACGCAGTATTTT. Full variable domain (remainder filled in from reference TRBV9 and TRBJ2-3): DSGVTQTPKHLITATGQRVTLRCSPRSGDLSVYWYQQSLDQGLQFLIQYYNGEERAKGNILERFSAQQFPDLHSELNLSSLELGDSALYFCASSAAGHDTQYFGPGTRLTVL.

This chain links TRBV7-2 with TRBJ2-3, with no clear D. This CDR3 has 15 residues. Germline V CDR1 and CDR2: SGHTA, FQGNSA. Trimming removed 0 bases from V and 8 bases from J, with 15 bases in between. This CDR3 is CASSLALSLASTQYF. CDR3 in DNA: TGTGCCAGCAGCTTAGCCCTCAGTCTCGCCAGTACGCAGTATTTT.

This chain joins TRBV27 and TRBJ2-3, with D perhaps matching TRBD1 (6 bases). V gave up 2 bases and J gave up 5 bases, with 14 bases separating them. This CDR3 region has 15 residues. CDR1 and CDR2 from the germline V gene are MNHEY and SMNVEV (reference sequence). CDR3 protein: CASSLEGKGGDTQYF. In DNA form, the CDR3 reads TGTGCCAGCAGTTTAGAGGGAAAAGGGGGAGATACGCAGTATTTT.

The chain carries TRBV2 and TRBJ2-3; 9 nucleotides agree with TRBD1. The CDR3 contains 14 residues. Germline lookup yields CDR1 SNHLY and CDR2 FYNNEI. The V segment lost 5 bases and the J segment 3 bases; nucleotides outside the gene matches: 3. CDR3 coding DNA: TGTGCCAGCAGTTGGGACAGGGCGACAGATACGCAGTATTTT. Amino acids: CASSWDRATDTQYF.

The rearrangement uses TRBV3-1 (or the pseudogene TRBV3-2) and TRBJ2-7; 14 bases agree with TRBD2. Per germline, CDR1 LGHDT and CDR2 YNNKEL (reference sequence). This CDR3 contains 19 residues. V lost 2 bases and J lost 4; bases outside the gene matches: 13. The DNA for the CDR3 is TGTGCCAGCAGCCAACGACCACGGACTAGCGGGGGGTATTGGTACGAGCAGTACTTC. Its translation: CASSQRPRTSGGYWYEQYF.